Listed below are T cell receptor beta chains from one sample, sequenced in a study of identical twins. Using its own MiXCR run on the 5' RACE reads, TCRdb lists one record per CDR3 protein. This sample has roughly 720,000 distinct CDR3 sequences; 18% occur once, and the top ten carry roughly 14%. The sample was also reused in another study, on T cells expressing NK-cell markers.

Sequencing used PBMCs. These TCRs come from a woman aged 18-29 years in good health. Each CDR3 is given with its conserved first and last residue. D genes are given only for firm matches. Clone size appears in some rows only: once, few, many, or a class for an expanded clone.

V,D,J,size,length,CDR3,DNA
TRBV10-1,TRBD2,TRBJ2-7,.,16,CASSAFTSGPSYEQYF,TGCGCCAGCAGTGCGTTCACTAGCGGCCCTTCCTACGAGCAGTACTTC
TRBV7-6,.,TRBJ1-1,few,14,CASSLSQGDTEAFF,TGTGCCAGCAGCTTAAGCCAGGGTGACACTGAAGCTTTCTTT
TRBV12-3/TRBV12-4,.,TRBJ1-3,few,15,CASSFSSGGGNTIYF,TGTGCCAGCAGTTTTAGTTCAGGAGGTGGAAACACCATATATTTT
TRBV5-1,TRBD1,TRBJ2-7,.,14,CASRRRDSSYEQYF,TGCGCCAGCAGACGCCGGGACAGCTCCTACGAGCAGTACTTC
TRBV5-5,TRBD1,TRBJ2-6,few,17,CASSSQGAMSGANVLTF,TGTGCCAGCAGCTCACAGGGGGCGATGTCTGGGGCCAACGTCCTGACTTTC
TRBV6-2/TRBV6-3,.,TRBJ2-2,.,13,CSSSRGPGGELFF,TGTTCCAGCAGCCGGGGGCCCGGCGGGGAGCTGTTTTTT
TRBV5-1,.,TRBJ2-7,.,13,CASSPGVSDEQYF,TGCGCCAGCAGCCCGGGAGTATCCGACGAGCAGTACTTC
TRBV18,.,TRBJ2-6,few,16,CASSPLTDSGANVLTF,TGTGCCAGCTCACCACTGACAGACTCTGGGGCCAACGTCCTGACTTTC
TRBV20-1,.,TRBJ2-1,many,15,CSALRVGTTRNEQFF,TGCAGTGCTCTCCGTGTCGGGACAACCCGCAATGAGCAGTTCTTC
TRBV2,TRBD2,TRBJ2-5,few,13,CASSAGLAETQYF,TGTGCCAGCAGCGCCGGACTAGCGGAGACCCAGTACTTC
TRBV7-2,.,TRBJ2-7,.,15,CASSSPLRGEYEQYF,TGTGCCAGCAGCTCGCCTCTTAGGGGGGAATACGAGCAGTACTTC
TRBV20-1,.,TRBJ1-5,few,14,CSARVVQPNQPQHF,TGCAGTGCTAGAGTTGTACAGCCAAATCAGCCCCAGCATTTT
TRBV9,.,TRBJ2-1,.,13,CASSEDGDNEQFF,TGTGCCAGCAGCGAGGACGGAGACAATGAGCAGTTCTTC
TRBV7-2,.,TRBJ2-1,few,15,CASNKLALEANEQFF,TGTGCCAGCAACAAATTAGCGCTAGAGGCCAATGAGCAGTTCTTC
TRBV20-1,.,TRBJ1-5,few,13,CSASDGNNQPQHF,TGCAGTGCTAGCGACGGCAACAATCAGCCCCAGCATTTT
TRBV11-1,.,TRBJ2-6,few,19,CASLGSVRGRPNLTNVLTF,TGTGCCAGCCTGGGAAGCGTAAGGGGACGGCCCAACCTTACCAACGTCCTGACTTTC
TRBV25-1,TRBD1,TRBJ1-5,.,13,CASSGQGDQPQHF,TGTGCCAGCAGTGGACAGGGGGATCAGCCCCAGCATTTT
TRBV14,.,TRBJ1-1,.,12,CASSQGTPEAFF,TGTGCCAGCAGCCAAGGGACGCCTGAAGCTTTCTTT
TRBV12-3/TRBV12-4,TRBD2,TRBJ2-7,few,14,CASSFTSGLYEQYF,TGTGCCAGCAGTTTCACTAGCGGCCTCTACGAGCAGTACTTC
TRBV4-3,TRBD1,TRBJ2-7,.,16,CASSQEGTGFSYEQYF,TGCGCCAGCAGCCAAGAGGGGACAGGGTTCTCCTACGAGCAGTACTTC
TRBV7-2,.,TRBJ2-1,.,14,CASSLDGTHNEQFF,TGTGCCAGCAGCTTAGACGGGACGCACAATGAGCAGTTCTTC
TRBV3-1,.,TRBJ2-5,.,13,CASSQTYEETQYF,TGTGCCAGCAGCCAAACATATGAAGAGACCCAGTACTTC
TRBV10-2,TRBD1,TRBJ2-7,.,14,CASRGTGISYEQYF,TGCGCCAGCAGAGGGACAGGAATCTCCTACGAGCAGTACTTC
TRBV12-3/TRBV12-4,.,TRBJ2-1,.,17,CASSLSRIGFPYNEQFF,TGTGCCAGCAGTTTGTCACGGATCGGGTTCCCGTACAATGAGCAGTTCTTC
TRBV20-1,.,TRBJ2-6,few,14,CSAGPASGANVLTF,TGCAGTGCGGGACCGGCCTCTGGGGCCAACGTCCTGACTTTC
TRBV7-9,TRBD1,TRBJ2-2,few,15,CASSLPTGNLGELFF,TGTGCCAGCAGCCTCCCGACAGGGAATCTCGGGGAGCTGTTTTTT
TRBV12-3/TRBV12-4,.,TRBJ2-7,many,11,CASSFTYEQYF,TGTGCCAGCAGTTTCACCTACGAGCAGTACTTC
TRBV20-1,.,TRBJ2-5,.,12,CSAQVGGETQYF,TGCAGTGCCCAAGTAGGAGGGGAGACCCAGTACTTC
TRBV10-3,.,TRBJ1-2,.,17,CAISESGQSPANYGYTF,TGTGCCATCAGTGAGTCTGGGCAGAGCCCCGCTAACTATGGCTACACCTTC
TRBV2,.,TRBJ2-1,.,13,CASSRRMTDSEFF,TGTGCCAGCAGTAGACGGATGACCGATTCCGAGTTCTTC
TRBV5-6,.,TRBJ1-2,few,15,CASSLEEYRFYGYTF,TGTGCCAGCAGCTTAGAGGAGTATAGGTTCTATGGCTACACCTTC
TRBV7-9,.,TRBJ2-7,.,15,CASSLAMGGPHEQYF,TGTGCCAGCAGCTTAGCGATGGGGGGGCCCCACGAGCAGTACTTC
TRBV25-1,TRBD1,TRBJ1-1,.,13,CASTLSHRGEAFF,TGTGCCAGCACCTTGAGCCACAGGGGGGAAGCTTTCTTT
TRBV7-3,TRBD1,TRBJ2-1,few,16,CASSLRVGTDHNEQFF,TGTGCCAGCAGCTTAAGGGTAGGGACAGATCACAATGAGCAGTTCTTC
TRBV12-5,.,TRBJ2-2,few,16,CASGSPSWRGTGELFF,TGTGCTAGTGGTTCCCCATCGTGGCGAGGGACCGGGGAGCTGTTTTTT
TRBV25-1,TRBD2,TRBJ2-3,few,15,CASSENSGATDTQYF,TGTGCCAGCAGTGAGAATAGCGGGGCAACAGATACGCAGTATTTT
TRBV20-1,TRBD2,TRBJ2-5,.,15,CSARGSAGGRETQYF,TGCAGTGCTAGAGGATCAGCGGGGGGGCGCGAGACCCAGTACTTC
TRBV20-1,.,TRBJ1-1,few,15,CSPLPRAARNTEAFF,TGCAGTCCACTCCCCCGGGCAGCCAGGAACACTGAAGCTTTCTTT
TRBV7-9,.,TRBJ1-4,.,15,CASSFGQSMHEKLFF,TGTGCCAGCAGCTTCGGACAGTCCATGCATGAAAAACTGTTTTTT
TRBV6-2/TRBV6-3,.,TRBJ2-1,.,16,CASTEGRQSNYNEQFF,TGTGCCAGCACGGAGGGGCGACAGTCAAATTACAATGAGCAGTTCTTC
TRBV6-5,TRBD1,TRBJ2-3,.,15,CASSYTTGAGDTQYF,TGTGCCAGCAGTTACACGACAGGGGCAGGAGATACGCAGTATTTT
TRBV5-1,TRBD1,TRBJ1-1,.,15,CASSPRTGLLSEAFF,TGCGCCAGCAGCCCAAGGACAGGACTATTATCTGAAGCTTTCTTT
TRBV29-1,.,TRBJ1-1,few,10,CSVYRAEAFF,TGCAGCGTTTACAGGGCTGAAGCTTTCTTT
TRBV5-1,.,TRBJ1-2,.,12,CASSLPDGGYTF,TGCGCCAGCAGCCTCCCGGACGGAGGCTACACCTTC
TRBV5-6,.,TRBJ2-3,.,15,CASSLVGIKPDTQYF,TGTGCCAGCAGCTTGGTGGGCATAAAACCAGATACGCAGTATTTT
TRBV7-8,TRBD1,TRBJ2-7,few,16,CASSLLRTGRPNEQYF,TGTGCCAGCAGCCTTCTGCGGACAGGGAGGCCTAATGAGCAGTACTTC
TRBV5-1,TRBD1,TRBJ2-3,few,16,CASSWTGTGSTDTQYF,TGCGCCAGCAGCTGGACCGGGACAGGATCAACAGATACGCAGTATTTT
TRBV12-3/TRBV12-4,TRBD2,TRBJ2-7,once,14,CASSSSGSKYEQYF,TGTGCCAGCAGTTCTAGCGGGAGCAAATACGAGCAGTACTTC
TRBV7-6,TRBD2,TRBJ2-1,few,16,CASSSQQAGGYNEQFF,TGTGCCAGCAGCTCTCAACAAGCGGGGGGCTACAATGAGCAGTTCTTC
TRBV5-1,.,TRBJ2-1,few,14,CASNGGSSYNEQFF,TGCGCCAGCAACGGGGGAAGCTCCTACAATGAGCAGTTCTTC
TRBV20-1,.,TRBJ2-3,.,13,CSAAMGSTDTQYF,TGCAGTGCTGCGATGGGTAGCACAGATACGCAGTATTTT
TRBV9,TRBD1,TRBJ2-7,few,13,CASSATGTYEQYF,TGTGCCAGCAGCGCGACAGGGACCTACGAGCAGTACTTC
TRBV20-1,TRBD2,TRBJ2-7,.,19,CSASSNRDRRTSGSNEQYF,TGCAGTGCTAGTTCAAACCGGGACAGGCGGACTAGCGGGAGTAACGAGCAGTACTTC
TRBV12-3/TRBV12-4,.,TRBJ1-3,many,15,CASSSLRFSGNTIYF,TGTGCCAGCAGTTCATTACGTTTCTCTGGAAACACCATATATTTT
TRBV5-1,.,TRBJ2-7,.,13,CASSLEGRYEQYF,TGCGCCAGCAGCCTGGAGGGGAGATACGAGCAGTACTTC
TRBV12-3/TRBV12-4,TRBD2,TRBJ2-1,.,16,CASSNLLAGGDNEQFF,TGTGCCAGCAGTAACCTTCTAGCGGGAGGAGACAATGAGCAGTTCTTC
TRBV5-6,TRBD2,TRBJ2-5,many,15,CASSLGTRIRETQYF,TGTGCCAGCAGCTTGGGGACTAGAATCCGAGAGACCCAGTACTTC